These 7 T cell receptor beta chains were sequenced from one sample in a study of identical twins. TCRdb reanalysed the 5' RACE reads using MiXCR and keeps one entry per CDR3 protein. Among under 500,000 distinct CDR3 sequences, around an eighth were seen once, and the ten largest hold approximately 1%. This same sample was also part of a study on yellow fever vaccine responses in identical twins.

The sample comprised CD4+ T cells sorted from blood. Receptor source: a woman between 18 and 30 years old in good health.

CDR3 coding DNA: TGTGCCAGCAGCCTCGAAAACGGGAGAGGATACGAGCAGTACTTC. This sequence encodes CASSLENGRGYEQYF. The chain links TRBV11-2 to TRBJ2-7, with D perhaps TRBD2 (6 bases). The CDR3 loop spans 15 amino acids. CDR1 is SGHAT, CDR2 FQNNGV, per germline. Trimming removed 5 bases from V and 4 bases from J, with 18 bases in between.

The chain carries TRBV6-2 or TRBV6-3 and TRBJ2-7, with 10 bases identical to TRBD1. V shed 0 bases and J 2 bases; nucleotides not matched to a gene: 1. Germline CDR1 and CDR2: MNHEY and SVGEGT. The CDR3 has 15 residues. The CDR3 loop reads CASSYSDRGPYEQYF. The DNA of the CDR3 is TGTGCCAGCAGTTACTCCGACAGGGGGCCCTACGAGCAGTACTTC.

This clonotype was seen repeatedly, ten times or more. J is TRBJ1-1 and V is TRBV20-1; 7 bases align to TRBD1. Germline trimming cut 8 bases from V and 1 base from J; bases unmatched to any gene: 4. Germline CDR1 DFQATT, CDR2 SNEGSKA (reference sequence). This CDR3 region has 12 residues. CDR3 loop: CSPSGGNTEAFF. The DNA for the CDR3 is TGCAGTCCATCAGGGGGGAACACTGAAGCTTTCTTT.

The chain links TRBV12-3 or TRBV12-4 to TRBJ2-2; the match to TRBD2 covers 8 bases. Unmatched junction bases numbered 8, after V lost 6 bases and J lost 5 bases. The CDR3 covers 15 residues. The CDR3 protein is CASRGERELTGELFF. The CDR3 DNA reads TGTGCCAGCAGAGGAGAGCGGGAGTTGACCGGGGAGCTGTTTTTT.

This clonotype was seen only a few times. The gene calls are TRBV12-3 or TRBV12-4 and TRBJ2-2; 8 positions match TRBD2. This CDR3 region has 14 residues. Germline trimming cut 8 bases from V and 6 bases from J; bases unmatched to any gene: 8. CDR3 DNA: TGTGCCAGCCAAGTAGCGGGGCCTCCCGGGGAGCTGTTTTTT. It yields the protein CASQVAGPPGELFF.

This clonotype has a handful of counts. The CDR3 nucleotides are TGCGCCAGCAGCTTGGCCGAGGGAGCGGGAGGGTACAATGAGCAGTTCTTC. Residues: CASSLAEGAGGYNEQFF. The rearrangement links TRBV5-1 to TRBJ2-1; 10 nucleotides align to TRBD2. Germline CDR1 is SGHRS and CDR2 is YFSETQ. The length of the CDR3 is 17 residues. Trimming cost V 0 bases and J 4 bases; bases outside gene matches: 7.

This clonotype showed up many times. The chain has TRBV20-1 and TRBJ2-5; D might be TRBD1 (6 bases). Germline V gives CDR1 DFQATT, CDR2 SNEGSKA (reference sequence). V was cut by 5 bases and J by 2 bases, with 9 bases left in between. The CDR3 is 12 residues long. CDR3 coding DNA: TGCAGTGCTGGGACACCACAAGAGACCCAGTACTTC. It is translated as CSAGTPQETQYF.